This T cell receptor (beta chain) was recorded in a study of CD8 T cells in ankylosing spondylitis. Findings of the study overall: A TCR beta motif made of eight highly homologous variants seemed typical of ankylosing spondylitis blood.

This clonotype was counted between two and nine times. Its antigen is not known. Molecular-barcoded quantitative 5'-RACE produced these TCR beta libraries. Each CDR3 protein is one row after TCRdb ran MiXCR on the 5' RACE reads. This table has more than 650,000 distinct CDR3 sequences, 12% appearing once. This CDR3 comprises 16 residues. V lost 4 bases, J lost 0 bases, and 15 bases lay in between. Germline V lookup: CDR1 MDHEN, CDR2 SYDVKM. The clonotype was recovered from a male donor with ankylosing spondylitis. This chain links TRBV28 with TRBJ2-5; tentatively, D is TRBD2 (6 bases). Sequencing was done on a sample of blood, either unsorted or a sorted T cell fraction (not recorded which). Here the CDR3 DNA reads TGTGCCAGCAGTTCTCCGGAGGGACGGTACCAAGAGACCCAGTACTTC. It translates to CASSSPEGRYQETQYF.